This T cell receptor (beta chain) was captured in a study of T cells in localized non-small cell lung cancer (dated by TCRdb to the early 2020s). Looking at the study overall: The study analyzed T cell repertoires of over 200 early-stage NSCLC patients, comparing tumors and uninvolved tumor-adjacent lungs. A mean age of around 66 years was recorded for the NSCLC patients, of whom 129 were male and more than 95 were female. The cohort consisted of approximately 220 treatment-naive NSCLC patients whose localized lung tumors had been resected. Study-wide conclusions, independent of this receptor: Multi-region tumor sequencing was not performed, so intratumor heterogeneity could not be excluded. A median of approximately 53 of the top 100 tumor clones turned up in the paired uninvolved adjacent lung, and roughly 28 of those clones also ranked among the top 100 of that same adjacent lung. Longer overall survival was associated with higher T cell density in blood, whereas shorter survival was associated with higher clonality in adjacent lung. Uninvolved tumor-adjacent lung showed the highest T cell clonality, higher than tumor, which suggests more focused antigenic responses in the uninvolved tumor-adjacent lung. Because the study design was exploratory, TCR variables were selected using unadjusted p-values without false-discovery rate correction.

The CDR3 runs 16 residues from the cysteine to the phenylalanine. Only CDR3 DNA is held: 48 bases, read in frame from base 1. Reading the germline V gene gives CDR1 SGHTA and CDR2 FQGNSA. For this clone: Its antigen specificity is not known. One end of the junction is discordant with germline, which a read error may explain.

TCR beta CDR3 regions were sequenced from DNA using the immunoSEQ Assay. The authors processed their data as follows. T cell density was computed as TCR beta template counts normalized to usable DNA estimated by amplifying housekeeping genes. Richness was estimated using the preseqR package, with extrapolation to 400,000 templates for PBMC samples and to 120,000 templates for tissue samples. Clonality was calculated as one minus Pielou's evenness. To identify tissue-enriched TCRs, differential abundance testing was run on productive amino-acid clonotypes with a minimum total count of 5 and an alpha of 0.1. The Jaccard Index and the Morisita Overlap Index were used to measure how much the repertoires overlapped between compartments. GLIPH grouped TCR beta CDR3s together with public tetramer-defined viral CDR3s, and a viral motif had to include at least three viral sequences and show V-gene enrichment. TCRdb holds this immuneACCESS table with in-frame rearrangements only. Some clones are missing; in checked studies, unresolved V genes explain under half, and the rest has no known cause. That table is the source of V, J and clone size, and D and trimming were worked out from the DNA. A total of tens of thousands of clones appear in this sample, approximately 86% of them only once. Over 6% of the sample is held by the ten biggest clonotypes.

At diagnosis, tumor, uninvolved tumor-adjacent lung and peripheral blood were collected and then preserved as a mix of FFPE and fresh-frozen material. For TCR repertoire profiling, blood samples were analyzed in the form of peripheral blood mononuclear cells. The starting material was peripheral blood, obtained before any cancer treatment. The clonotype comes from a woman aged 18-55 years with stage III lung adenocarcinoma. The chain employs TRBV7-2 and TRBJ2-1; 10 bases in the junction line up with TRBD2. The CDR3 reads CASSLALSGGANEQFF. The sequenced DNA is TGTGCCAGCAGCCTAGCCCTGAGCGGGGGGGCAAATGAGCAGTTCTTC.